This TCR beta chain originates from a study of T-cell reconstitution after alpha-beta-depleted transplantation in children. This clonotype occurred many times. Unique molecular identifiers were incorporated into the prepared TCRbeta library. TCRdb processed the PCR reads anew with MiXCR; each CDR3 protein has one entry. The data hold 170,000 or so distinct CDR3 sequences, with about 6.8% observed a single time. The CDR3 has 13 residues. Germline V gene lookup returns CDR1 MGHRA and CDR2 YSYEKL. Trimming removed 3 bases from V and 4 bases from J, with 9 bases in between. Sequences were derived from PBMCs from the stem cell graft donor, sampled from the stem cell graft. The sequence was collected from a human donor who donated a stem cell graft to a child with Wiskott-Aldrich syndrome. The V call is TRBV4-1, the J call TRBJ1-1; D not resolved. The chain's CDR3 is CASSQVVVTEAFF. In DNA form, the CDR3 reads TGCGCCAGCAGCCAGGTAGTGGTCACTGAAGCTTTCTTT.